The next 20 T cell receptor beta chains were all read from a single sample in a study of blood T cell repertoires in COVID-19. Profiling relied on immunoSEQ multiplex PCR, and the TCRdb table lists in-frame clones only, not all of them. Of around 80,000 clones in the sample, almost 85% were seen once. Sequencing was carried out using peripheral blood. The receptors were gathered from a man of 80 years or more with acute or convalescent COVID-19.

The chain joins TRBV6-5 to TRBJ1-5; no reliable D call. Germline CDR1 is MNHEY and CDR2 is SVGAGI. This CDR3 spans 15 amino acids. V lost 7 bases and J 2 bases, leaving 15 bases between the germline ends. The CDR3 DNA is TGTGCCAGCATCCTTAGGAGTTCCGGCAATCAGCCCCAGCATTTT. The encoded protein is CASILRSSGNQPQHF.

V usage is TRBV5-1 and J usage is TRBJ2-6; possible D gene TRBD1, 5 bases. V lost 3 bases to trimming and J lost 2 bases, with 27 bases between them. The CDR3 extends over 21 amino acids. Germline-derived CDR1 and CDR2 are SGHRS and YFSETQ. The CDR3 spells CASSWTDQGRIRDTGANVLTF. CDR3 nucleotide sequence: TGCGCCAGCAGCTGGACGGATCAGGGTCGCATCAGAGATACTGGGGCCAACGTCCTGACTTTC.

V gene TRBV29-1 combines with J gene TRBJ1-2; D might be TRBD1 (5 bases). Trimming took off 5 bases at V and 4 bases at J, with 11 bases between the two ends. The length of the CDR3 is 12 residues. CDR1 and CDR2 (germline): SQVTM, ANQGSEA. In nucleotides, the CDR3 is TGCAGCGTTCCCGGGACTGCCTATGGCTACACCTTC. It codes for CSVPGTAYGYTF.

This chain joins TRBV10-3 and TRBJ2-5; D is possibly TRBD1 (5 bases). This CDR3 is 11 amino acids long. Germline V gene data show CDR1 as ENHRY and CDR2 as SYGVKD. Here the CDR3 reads CASRQQETQYF. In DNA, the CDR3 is TGTGCTAGCCGACAGCAAGAGACCCAGTACTTC.

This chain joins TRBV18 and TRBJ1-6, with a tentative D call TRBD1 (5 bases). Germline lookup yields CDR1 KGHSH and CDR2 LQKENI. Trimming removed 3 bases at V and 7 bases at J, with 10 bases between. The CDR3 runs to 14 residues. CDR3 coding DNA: TGTGCCAGCTCACCCGCCAGGGAAAATTCACCCCTCCACTTT. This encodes CASSPARENSPLHF.

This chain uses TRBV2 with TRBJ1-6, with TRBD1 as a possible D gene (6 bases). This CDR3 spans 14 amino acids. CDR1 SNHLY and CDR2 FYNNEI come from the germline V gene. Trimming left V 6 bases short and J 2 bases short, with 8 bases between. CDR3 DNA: TGTGCCAGCAGGACAGGAACCTATAATTCACCCCTCCACTTT. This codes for CASRTGTYNSPLHF.

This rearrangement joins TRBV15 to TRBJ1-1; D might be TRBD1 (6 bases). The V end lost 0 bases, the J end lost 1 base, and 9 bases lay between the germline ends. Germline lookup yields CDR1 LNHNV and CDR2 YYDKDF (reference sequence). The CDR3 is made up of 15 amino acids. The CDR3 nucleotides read TGTGCCACCAGCAGAGATCAGGACAGGAACACTGAAGCTTTCTTT. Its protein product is CATSRDQDRNTEAFF.

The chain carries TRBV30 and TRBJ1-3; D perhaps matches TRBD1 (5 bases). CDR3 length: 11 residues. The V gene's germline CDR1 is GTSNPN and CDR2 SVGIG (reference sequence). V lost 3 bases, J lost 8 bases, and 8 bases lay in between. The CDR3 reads CAWSDRDTIYF. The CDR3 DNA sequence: TGTGCCTGGAGCGACAGAGACACCATATATTTT.

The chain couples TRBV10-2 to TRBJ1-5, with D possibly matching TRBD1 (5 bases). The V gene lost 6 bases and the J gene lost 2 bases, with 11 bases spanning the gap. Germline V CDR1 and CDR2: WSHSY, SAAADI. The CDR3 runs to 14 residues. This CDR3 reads CASRGQGGNQPQHF. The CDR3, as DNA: TGCGCCAGCAGGGGTCAGGGTGGCAATCAGCCCCAGCATTTT.

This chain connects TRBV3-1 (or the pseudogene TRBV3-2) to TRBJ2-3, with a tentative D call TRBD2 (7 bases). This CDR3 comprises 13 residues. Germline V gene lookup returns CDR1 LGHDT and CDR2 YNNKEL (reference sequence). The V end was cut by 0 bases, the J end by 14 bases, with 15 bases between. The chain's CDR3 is CASSQEGRGPRYF. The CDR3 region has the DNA TGTGCCAGCAGCCAAGAGGGGCGGGGGCCCCGGTATTTT.

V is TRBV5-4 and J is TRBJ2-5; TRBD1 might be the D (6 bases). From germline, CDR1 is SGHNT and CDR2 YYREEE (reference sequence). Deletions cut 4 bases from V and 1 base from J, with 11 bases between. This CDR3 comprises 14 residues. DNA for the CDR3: TGTGCCAGCAGCCTCCGGACAGCCCAAGAGACCCAGTACTTC. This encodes CASSLRTAQETQYF.

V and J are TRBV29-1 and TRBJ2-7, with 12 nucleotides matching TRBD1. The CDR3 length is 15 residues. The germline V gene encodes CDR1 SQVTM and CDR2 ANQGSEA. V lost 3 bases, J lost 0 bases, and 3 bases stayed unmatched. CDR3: CSVDGTGGNSYEQYF. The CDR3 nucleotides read TGCAGCGTTGACGGGACAGGGGGCAACTCCTACGAGCAGTACTTC.

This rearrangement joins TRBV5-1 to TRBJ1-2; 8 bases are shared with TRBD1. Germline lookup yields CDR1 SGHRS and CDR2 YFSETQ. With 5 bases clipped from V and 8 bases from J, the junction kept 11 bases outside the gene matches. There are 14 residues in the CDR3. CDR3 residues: CASSSPDRVWGYTF. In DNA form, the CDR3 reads TGCGCCAGCAGTTCCCCGGACAGGGTATGGGGCTACACCTTC.

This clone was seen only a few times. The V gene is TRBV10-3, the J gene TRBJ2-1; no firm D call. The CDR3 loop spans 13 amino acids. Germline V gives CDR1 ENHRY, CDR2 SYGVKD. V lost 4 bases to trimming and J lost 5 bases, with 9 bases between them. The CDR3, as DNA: TGTGCCATCAGTGGGGCTGCGAACAATGAGCAGTTCTTC. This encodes CAISGAANNEQFF.

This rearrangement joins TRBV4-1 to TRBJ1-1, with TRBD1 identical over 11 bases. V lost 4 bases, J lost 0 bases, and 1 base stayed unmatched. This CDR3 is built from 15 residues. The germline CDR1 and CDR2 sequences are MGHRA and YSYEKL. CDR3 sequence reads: CASSLDRGLNTEAFF. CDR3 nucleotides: TGCGCCAGCAGCCTGGACAGGGGGCTGAACACTGAAGCTTTCTTT.

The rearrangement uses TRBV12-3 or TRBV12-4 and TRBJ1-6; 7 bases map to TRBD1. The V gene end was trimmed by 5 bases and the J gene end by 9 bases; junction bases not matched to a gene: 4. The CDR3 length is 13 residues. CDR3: CASSQGVGSPLHF. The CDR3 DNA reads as TGTGCCAGCAGTCAGGGGGTTGGTTCACCCCTCCACTTT.

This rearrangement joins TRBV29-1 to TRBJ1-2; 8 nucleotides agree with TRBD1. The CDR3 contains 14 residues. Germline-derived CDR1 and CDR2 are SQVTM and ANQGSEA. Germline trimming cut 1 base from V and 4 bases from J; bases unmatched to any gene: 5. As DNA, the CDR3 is TGCAGCGTTGAAGTTCAGGGGGCCGTCTATGGCTACACCTTC. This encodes CSVEVQGAVYGYTF. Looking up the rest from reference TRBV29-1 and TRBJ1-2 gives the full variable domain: SAVISQKPSRDICQRGTSLTIQCQVDSQVTMMFWYRQQPGQSLTLIATANQGSEATYESGFVIDKFPISRPNLTFSTLTVSNMSPEDSSIYLCSVEVQGAVYGYTFGSGTRLTVV.

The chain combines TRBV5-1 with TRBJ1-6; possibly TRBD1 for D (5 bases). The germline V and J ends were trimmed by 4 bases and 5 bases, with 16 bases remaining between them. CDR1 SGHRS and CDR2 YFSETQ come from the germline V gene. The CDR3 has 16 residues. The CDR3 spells CASSPNPGSDNSPLHF. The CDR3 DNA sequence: TGCGCCAGCAGCCCAAACCCAGGGTCCGATAATTCACCCCTCCACTTT.

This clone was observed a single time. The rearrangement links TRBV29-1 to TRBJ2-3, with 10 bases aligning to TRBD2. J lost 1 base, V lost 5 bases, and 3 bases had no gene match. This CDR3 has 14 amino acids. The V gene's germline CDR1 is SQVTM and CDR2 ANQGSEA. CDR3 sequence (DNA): TGCAGCGTTTTTAGCGGGGGGCGCACAGATACGCAGTATTTT. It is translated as CSVFSGGRTDTQYF.

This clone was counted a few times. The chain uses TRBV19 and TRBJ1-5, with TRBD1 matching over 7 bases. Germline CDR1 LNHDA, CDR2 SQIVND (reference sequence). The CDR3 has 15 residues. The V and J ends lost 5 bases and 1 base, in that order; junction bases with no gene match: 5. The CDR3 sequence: CASSRDRASNQPQHF. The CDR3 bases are TGTGCCAGTAGTCGAGACAGGGCAAGCAATCAGCCCCAGCATTTT.